These 9 T cell receptor beta chains originate from one sample sequenced in a study of Graves' ophthalmopathy and Graves' hyperthyroidism. RNA transcripts were the source from which TCR beta CDR3 regions were amplified. An opening RT-PCR round employed HTBI primers and preceded a second-round multiplex PCR. TCRdb reprocessed the multiplex PCR reads with MiXCR, giving one entry per CDR3 protein. Among around 1.1 million distinct CDR3 sequences listed, around a third were seen once. Sequenced sample: peripheral blood or thyroid tissue (not recorded which). These receptors came from an adult man with Graves' hyperthyroidism.

This clonotype was seen once. A much larger clonotype is one base distant, so this may be a read error. The chain has TRBV10-3 and TRBJ2-7; perhaps TRBD1 as D (6 bases). The length of the CDR3 is 15 residues. Germline CDR1 and CDR2: ENHRY and SYGVKD. V was clipped by 4 bases and J by 5 bases, with 18 bases between them. The CDR3 DNA reads as TGTGCCATCAGTGGGCCCGACAGGCCTAGGGACGAGCAGTACTTC. Protein: CAISGPDRPRDEQYF.

This clonotype was observed at least ten times. The chain is built from TRBV12-3 or TRBV12-4 and TRBJ1-2, with 7 bases identical to TRBD1. The CDR3 is 15 amino acids. V shed 5 bases, J shed 4 bases, and the junction held 10 bases outside the gene matches. The CDR3 loop is CASSQADRPLYGYTF. The CDR3 DNA reads TGTGCCAGCAGTCAAGCGGACAGGCCACTCTATGGCTACACCTTC.

The rearrangement links TRBV15 to TRBJ2-7, with 13 positions matching TRBD2. Germline-derived CDR1 and CDR2 are LNHNV and YYDKDF (reference sequence). There are 15 residues in the CDR3. Unmatched junction bases numbered 2, after V lost 0 bases and J lost 6 bases. This CDR3 is CATSRDRTSGSEQYF. The CDR3 DNA is TGTGCCACCAGCAGAGATCGGACTAGCGGGAGCGAGCAGTACTTC.

With regard to this clonotype: The conserved closing phenylalanine or tryptophan is absent in this CDR3, likely reflecting a read error. The chain links TRBV5-4 to TRBJ2-2, with 9 bases lining up with TRBD2. Germline CDR1 SGHNT, CDR2 YYREEE (reference sequence). This CDR3 region has 16 residues. V was clipped by 2 bases and J by 6 bases; unmatched bases: 8. The DNA of the CDR3 is TGTGCCAGCAGCTTCGTGGCGGGGGGGGCTCCCGGGGAGCTGTTTTCT. Its translation is CASSFVAGGAPGELFS.

Comment on this clonotype: This CDR3 is missing its conserved last phenylalanine or tryptophan, likely due to a read error. No DNA is shown, since the ends of the CDR3 on it are uncertain; the CDR3 is the one TCRdb lists. The genes are TRBV29-1 and TRBJ1-1. The CDR3 numbers 9 amino acids, ends counted. CDR1 SQVTM and CDR2 ANQGSEA come from the germline V gene. The CDR3 sequence: CSVKKSGAG.

The chain couples TRBV7-2 to TRBJ1-5; the match to TRBD1 covers 10 bases. V lost 6 bases to trimming and J lost 13 bases; unmatched junction nucleotides: 9. In germline, CDR1 is SGHTA, CDR2 FQGNSA. The CDR3 consists of 13 residues. In nucleotides, the CDR3 is TGTGCCAGCAGTAAGGACAGGGGGGTCAATCAGCATTTT. It is translated as CASSKDRGVNQHF.

The rearrangement uses TRBV4-3 and TRBJ2-7; tentative D call: TRBD2 (5 bases). With 0 bases removed from V and 3 bases from J, the gap between germline ends came to 12 bases. Germline lookup yields CDR1 LGHNA and CDR2 YSLEER. The CDR3 length is 15 residues. This chain's CDR3 is CASSQDSEGLYEQYF. CDR3 in DNA: TGCGCCAGCAGCCAAGATTCCGAGGGTCTCTACGAGCAGTACTTC.

Concerning this clonotype itself: A read error is possible here, since a much larger clone lies one base away. The rearrangement uses TRBV20-1 and TRBJ1-5; 7 bases line up with TRBD1. This CDR3 has 13 residues. The germline CDR1 and CDR2 sequences are DFQATT and SNEGSKA (reference sequence). The junction had 7 bases not matched to a gene; V was cut back by 2 bases and J by 9 bases. CDR3 amino acids: CSARKTGSLPQHF. CDR3 nucleotide sequence: TGCAGTGCTAGAAAGACAGGGAGCCTGCCCCAGCATTTT.

The chain has TRBV2 and TRBJ1-2; 7 bases match TRBD1. This CDR3 comprises 15 residues. V lost 4 bases, J lost 0 bases, and 5 bases stayed unmatched. Per germline, CDR1 SNHLY and CDR2 FYNNEI. CDR3 in amino acids: CASSATQGANYGYTF. The CDR3 DNA is TGTGCCAGCAGTGCTACCCAGGGGGCTAACTATGGCTACACCTTC. Variable domain in full (rest from reference TRBV2 and TRBJ1-2): EPEVTQTPSHQVTQMGQEVILRCVPISNHLYFYWYRQILGQKVEFLVSFYNNEISEKSEIFDDQFSVERPDGSNFTLKIRSTKLEDSAMYFCASSATQGANYGYTFGSGTRLTVV.